The present T cell receptor beta chain was sequenced within a study of cytotoxic CD8 clonotypes in ibrutinib-treated CLL. Study overall: Included were 11 to 12 relapsed/refractory and roughly 15 treatment-naive patients, of whom around 17 were IGHV unmutated.

Broader study findings: Shared public clonotypes were rare, and on treatment they either got smaller or stayed the same.

The table came from immunoSEQ multiplex PCR; TCRdb's copy has only in-frame clones and leaves some out. The profile shows some 61,000 clones, roughly two thirds of them singletons. This clone was seen only a few times. Its target is not known. Other DNA sequences of this sample code for an identical CDR3. The specimen was PBMCs, collected after 12 months of ibrutinib treatment. The source of this sequence is a human donor with chronic lymphocytic leukemia.

The CDR3 region is CASSLAGSDGYTF. The CDR3 DNA reads as TGCGCCAGCAGCTTGGCAGGGTCGGATGGCTACACCTTC. V usage is TRBV5-1 and J usage is TRBJ1-2, with D possibly matching TRBD1 (5 bases). CDR1 and CDR2 (germline): SGHRS, YFSETQ. The CDR3 is 13 residues long. Between the trimmed V and J ends, which lost 0 bases and 6 bases, there was a span of 9 bases.